This T cell receptor beta chain appears in the sequencing data of a study of shared clonotypes between healthy human individuals. V lost 10 bases to trimming and J lost 4 bases, with 17 bases between them. Germline CDR1 is ENHRY and CDR2 is SYGVKD. This CDR3 is built from 13 residues. Sequencing was performed with immunoSEQ multiplex PCR; in TCRdb, only in-frame clones are kept and a portion is missing. Found here are around 2.3 million clones, about 94% of them singletons; the top ten hold around 0.13%. The TCR originated in a man between 18 and 29 years old in good health. The chain joins TRBV10-3 to TRBJ2-7, with a possible D match to TRBD2 (6 bases). What was sequenced was naive CD4+ T cells sorted from blood. Indicated subset: CD45RA+ positively selected. The CDR3 DNA sequence: TGTGCCACGAGGGCGGGAAATGGGTACGAGCAGTACTTC. It is translated as CATRAGNGYEQYF.